This passage covers 12 T cell receptor beta chains from one sample sequenced in a study of blood T cell repertoires in COVID-19. Profiled with immunoSEQ multiplex PCR; TCRdb holds only in-frame clones, not every one. The data hold some 130,000 clones, with around 73% observed a single time. The sample consisted of peripheral blood. These receptors came from a man aged 60-69 years who had recovered from COVID-19.

The genes are TRBV6-2 or TRBV6-3 and TRBJ1-1; D uncertain. Germline values: CDR1 MNHEY, CDR2 SVGEGT. The CDR3 covers 12 residues. V was pared by 6 bases and J by 0 bases, with 5 bases between. CDR3 region: CASSSMNTEAFF. In DNA form, the CDR3 reads TGTGCCAGCAGCTCTATGAACACTGAAGCTTTCTTT.

J is TRBJ1-1 and V is TRBV6-2 or TRBV6-3; the D is unclear. Trimming removed 5 bases from V and 5 bases from J, with 12 bases in between. Looked up from germline, CDR1 is MNHEY and CDR2 is SVGEGT. This CDR3 is 13 amino acids long. The CDR3 sequence: CASSVPGWTEAFF. CDR3 in DNA: TGTGCCAGCAGTGTCCCGGGTTGGACTGAAGCTTTCTTT.

The rearrangement links TRBV28 to TRBJ2-5, with D perhaps TRBD1 (6 bases). Looked up from germline, CDR1 is MDHEN and CDR2 is SYDVKM. Trimming removed 6 bases at V and 2 bases at J, with 13 bases between. This CDR3 is 14 amino acids long. DNA of the CDR3: TGTGCCAGCAGCCCGCTAGGGGGACAAGAGACCCAGTACTTC. This encodes CASSPLGGQETQYF.

This chain links TRBV3-1 (or the pseudogene TRBV3-2) with TRBJ1-1, with a weak D call TRBD1 (6 bases). Trimming left V 9 bases short and J 0 bases short, with 11 bases between. The germline gives CDR1 LGHDT, CDR2 YNNKEL (reference sequence). This CDR3 comprises 13 residues. The CDR3 DNA reads as TGTGCCAGTGTACAGGGTTTGAACACTGAAGCTTTCTTT. Its translation: CASVQGLNTEAFF.

The chain uses TRBV28 and TRBJ2-1; TRBD2 agrees at 9 bases. Germline CDR1 reads MDHEN; CDR2 reads SYDVKM. This CDR3 region has 13 residues. V was pared by 8 bases and J by 4 bases, with 3 bases of the junction left unmatched. In nucleotides, the CDR3 is TGTGCCAGCCACACTAGCGGGTACAATGAGCAGTTCTTC. It translates to CASHTSGYNEQFF.

The V gene is TRBV19, the J gene TRBJ1-6; TRBD1 matches at 7 bases. V lost 5 bases to trimming and J lost 6 bases; unmatched junction nucleotides: 1. Per the germline V gene, CDR1 is LNHDA and CDR2 is SQIVND (reference sequence). The CDR3 is made up of 13 amino acids. The CDR3 reads CASSGTVNSPLHF. CDR3 DNA: TGTGCCAGTAGTGGGACAGTTAATTCACCCCTCCACTTT. The full variable domain, with the rest looked up from reference TRBV19 and TRBJ1-6, is DGGITQSPKYLFRKEGQNVTLSCEQNLNHDAMYWYRQDPGQGLRLIYYSQIVNDFQKGDIAEGYSVSREKKESFPLTVTSAQKNPTAFYLCASSGTVNSPLHFGNGTRLTVT.

The chain recombines TRBV3-1 (or the pseudogene TRBV3-2) with TRBJ2-1; TRBD1 is a possible D gene (5 bases). The V gene lost 3 bases and the J gene lost 6 bases, with 12 bases spanning the gap. Per the germline V gene, CDR1 is LGHDT and CDR2 is YNNKEL (reference sequence). The CDR3 spans 14 residues. As DNA, the CDR3 is TGTGCCAGCAGCCATAGGGGTTTAGGCAATGAGCAGTTCTTC. Amino acid sequence: CASSHRGLGNEQFF.

The V call is TRBV2, the J call TRBJ2-7, with 11 bases fitting TRBD1. CDR3 size: 14 residues. Germline V CDR1 and CDR2: SNHLY, FYNNEI. Losses at the gene ends were 7 bases for V and 5 bases for J; bases not matched to a gene: 7. CDR3 in DNA: TGTGCCAGCAAAACCGGGACAGGGGGAAACGAGCAGTACTTC. The encoded protein is CASKTGTGGNEQYF.

Here the CDR3 DNA reads TGTGCCAGCAGCTTGGGGTGGGGGACAGAGAATTCACCCCTCCACTTT. Its translation is CASSLGWGTENSPLHF. The rearrangement links TRBV7-2 to TRBJ1-6; 7 nucleotides align to TRBD1. The CDR3 runs 16 residues. Trimming cost V 3 bases and J 7 bases; bases outside gene matches: 9. CDR1 SGHTA and CDR2 FQGNSA come from the germline V gene. The whole variable domain, filled in from reference TRBV7-2 and TRBJ1-6, reads GAGVSQSPSNKVTEKGKDVELRCDPISGHTALYWYRQSLGQGLEFLIYFQGNSAPDKSGLPSDRFSAERTGGSVSTLTIQRTQQEDSAVYLCASSLGWGTENSPLHFGNGTRLTVT.

The rearrangement links TRBV27 to TRBJ2-7; 12 bases are shared with TRBD1. The CDR3 length is 14 residues. Germline V gene sequence: CDR1 MNHEY, CDR2 SMNVEV (reference sequence). The J segment lost 2 bases and the V segment lost 5 bases, leaving 1 base of the junction unmatched. The CDR3 region is CASSRDRGPYEQYF. CDR3 DNA: TGTGCCAGCAGTAGGGACAGGGGGCCCTACGAGCAGTACTTC.

The chain joins TRBV12-5 to TRBJ2-1; D unresolved. Trimming pared 1 base from V and 9 bases from J, leaving 10 bases between. This CDR3 spans 13 amino acids. Germline CDR1 and CDR2: LGHNT and FRNRAP. This CDR3 is CASGLAFIGEQFF. The CDR3 coding sequence is TGTGCTAGTGGTTTGGCGTTCATCGGTGAGCAGTTCTTC.

The chain recombines TRBV4-2 with TRBJ2-1; 8 positions agree with TRBD2. With V trimmed by 5 bases and J by 5 bases, 5 bases remained unmatched. This CDR3 spans 14 amino acids. Germline CDR1 LGHNA, CDR2 YNFKEQ. CDR3 coding DNA: TGTGCCAGCAGCACGGGACTAGGGAACAATGAGCAGTTCTTC. This sequence encodes CASSTGLGNNEQFF.